These 21 T cell receptor beta chains were sequenced from one sample in a study of blood T cells in healthy people across ages. Next came a second PCR, run for about 7 to 11 cycles, which used a sample-barcoded 5' primer along with a J-beta primer mix. TCRdb re-called the 5' RACE reads with MiXCR, one entry per CDR3 protein. There are about 900,000 distinct CDR3 sequences in the sample; 40% to 60% occur only once, and roughly 12% lies in the top ten. The sequenced material came from blood. These receptor sequences come from a man under 40 in good health.

The chain recombines TRBV7-9 with TRBJ2-7; D possibly corresponds to TRBD1 (6 bases). The V end lost 5 bases, the J end lost 2 bases, and 19 bases lay between the germline ends. The CDR3 totals 16 residues. Germline CDR1 reads SEHNR; CDR2 reads FQNEAQ (reference sequence). DNA for the CDR3: TGTGCCAGCAGCGATACGGTTGGGGACAATACCTACGAGCAGTACTTC. Its translation: CASSDTVGDNTYEQYF.

The V and J genes are TRBV6-1 and TRBJ1-1, with TRBD1 identical over 7 bases. The CDR3 is 14 amino acids. The junction had 12 bases not matched to a gene; V was cut back by 10 bases and J by 4 bases. The germline V gene has CDR1 MNHNS and CDR2 SASEGT. CDR3 nucleotides: TGTGCCAACAGGGGTGACGGTAAGGGCACTGAAGCTTTCTTT. Its protein is CANRGDGKGTEAFF.

This clonotype was seen more than once but under ten times. The CDR3 coding sequence is TGTGCCAGCAGCGAAAGGGCGGGGAACACTGAAGCTTTCTTT. Protein product: CASSERAGNTEAFF. The rearrangement links TRBV7-9 to TRBJ1-1; D remains ambiguous. The V and J ends lost 5 bases and 1 base respectively, with 11 bases between them. There are 14 residues in the CDR3. Germline CDR1 is SEHNR and CDR2 is FQNEAQ (reference sequence).

The chain has TRBV24-1 and TRBJ2-1; 12 bases align to TRBD2. CDR3 length equals 14 residues. V dropped 8 bases and J dropped 6; count of bases not matched to a gene: 4. Per the germline V gene, CDR1 is KGHDR and CDR2 is SFDVKD. This CDR3 reads CATKGLAGPNEQFF. CDR3 DNA sequence: TGTGCCACCAAGGGACTAGCGGGTCCCAATGAGCAGTTCTTC.

The chain recombines TRBV28 with TRBJ2-1; TRBD2 matches at 9 bases. Gene TRBJ2-7 matches the end of the DNA better, so the J call may be wrong. CDR1 and CDR2 from the germline V gene are MDHEN and SYDVKM. The CDR3 sequence is 16 residues long. The CDR3 DNA is TGTGCCAGCAGCCGCGGGGGGGCCGCTGGCTACAATGAGCAGTACTTC. It codes for CASSRGGAAGYNEQYF.

This clonotype has just one count. The genes are TRBV6-5 and TRBJ2-6; D unresolved. CDR3 size: 15 residues. Germline-derived CDR1 and CDR2 are MNHEY and SVGAGI. Trimming removed 5 bases at V and 4 bases at J, with 12 bases between. The CDR3 spells CASSPHLEGANVLTF. For the CDR3, the DNA is TGTGCCAGCAGTCCCCACTTGGAGGGGGCCAACGTCCTGACTTTC.

V is TRBV7-2 and J is TRBJ1-2, with TRBD1 matching over 8 bases. This CDR3 spans 13 amino acids. V shed 5 bases, J shed 8 bases, and the junction held 7 bases outside the gene matches. CDR1 and CDR2 (germline): SGHTA, FQGNSA. DNA of the CDR3: TGTGCCAGCAGCACCCGACAGGGGAACGGCTACACCTTC. Encoded protein: CASSTRQGNGYTF.

This chain uses TRBV7-2 with TRBJ1-2; D is perhaps TRBD1 (5 bases). The CDR3 covers 15 residues. With 5 bases removed from V and 10 bases from J, the gap between germline ends came to 23 bases. The germline V gene has CDR1 SGHTA and CDR2 FQGNSA. As DNA, the CDR3 is TGTGCCAGCAGCACCCGACAGTACCAGCAAAAAGCCTACACCTTC. Protein product: CASSTRQYQQKAYTF.

This clonotype was picked up many times. This rearrangement joins TRBV4-3 to TRBJ2-5, with TRBD2 matching over 9 bases. Germline CDR1 reads LGHNA; CDR2 reads YSLEER. The CDR3 has 16 residues. Trimming cost V 0 bases and J 4 bases; bases outside gene matches: 6. CDR3 amino acids: CASSQDGGAGGETQYF. DNA of the CDR3: TGCGCCAGCAGCCAAGACGGGGGAGCGGGGGGAGAGACCCAGTACTTC.

In regard to this clonotype: Since a much larger clone is just one base distant, this may be a read error. V gene TRBV20-1 combines with J gene TRBJ2-1; no definite D call. The CDR3 extends over 16 amino acids. V was pared by 5 bases and J by 4 bases, with 21 bases between. Per the germline V gene, CDR1 is DFQATT and CDR2 is SNEGSKA (reference sequence). This chain's CDR3 is CSALYKGRMQYNEQFF. The CDR3 DNA sequence: TGCAGTGCTCTTTATAAAGGACGGATGCAGTACAATGAGCAGTTCTTC.

This chain links TRBV5-1 with TRBJ2-5; 10 bases are a match to TRBD2. CDR1 is SGHRS and CDR2 is YFSETQ in the germline V gene. J lost 3 bases, V lost 7 bases, and 3 bases had no gene match. This CDR3 spans 13 amino acids. CDR3 nucleotides: TGCGCCAGCTGGACTAGCGGAGAAGAGACCCAGTACTTC. It translates to CASWTSGEETQYF.

V and J are TRBV20-1 and TRBJ2-3, with D possibly TRBD1 on 5 matching bases. Per germline, CDR1 DFQATT and CDR2 SNEGSKA (reference sequence). The CDR3 sequence is 15 residues long. V was pared by 5 bases and J by 6 bases, with 21 bases between. In DNA form, the CDR3 reads TGCAGTGCTTCCCGAAGAAGGGGTAGGGCGGATACGCAGTATTTT. Residues: CSASRRRGRADTQYF.

This clonotype was detected many times. This chain links TRBV7-9 with TRBJ2-7, with D maybe TRBD1 (5 bases). The germline gives CDR1 SEHNR, CDR2 FQNEAQ (reference sequence). Trimming cost V 0 bases and J 2 bases, with 8 bases left between them. CDR3 length: 14 amino acids. As DNA, the CDR3 is TGTGCCAGCAGCTTAGCGTCAGGGACCTACGAGCAGTACTTC. The encoded protein is CASSLASGTYEQYF.

This clonotype has only a few counts. The CDR3 region is CASSPQGSQNIQYF. In nucleotides, the CDR3 is TGTGCCAGCAGCCCCCAGGGGTCCCAAAACATTCAGTACTTC. The rearrangement links TRBV7-9 to TRBJ2-4; tentatively, D is TRBD1 (6 bases). Germline V gene lookup returns CDR1 SEHNR and CDR2 FQNEAQ (reference sequence). The V gene lost 5 bases and the J gene lost 5 bases, with 13 bases spanning the gap. CDR3 length: 14 amino acids.

The chain uses TRBV14 and TRBJ1-1; D ambiguous. This CDR3 is 13 amino acids long. The ends were cut back, 8 bases at V and 5 bases at J, with 15 bases in the middle. Germline loops: CDR1 SGHDN, CDR2 FVKESK. Here the CDR3 DNA reads TGTGCCAGCCAAGAGATATTAAGGACTGAAGCTTTCTTT. It yields the protein CASQEILRTEAFF.

The chain links TRBV21-1 to TRBJ1-2; TRBD1, the table's D call, lacks a check against the DNA. TRBV21-1 is designated a pseudogene. The CDR3 totals 12 residues. The CDR3 DNA reads TGTGCCAGCAACGACAGGGTCTATGGCTACACCTTC. Its translation: CASNDRVYGYTF.

The V gene is TRBV6-5, the J gene TRBJ1-5; TRBD1 is a possible D gene (5 bases). Trimming removed 8 bases from V and 3 bases from J, with 11 bases in between. This CDR3 spans 13 amino acids. Germline V gene data show CDR1 as MNHEY and CDR2 as SVGAGI. CDR3 in amino acids: CASRDGTNQPQHF. DNA of the CDR3: TGTGCCAGCCGGGACGGAACCAATCAGCCCCAGCATTTT.

The rearrangement joins TRBV14 to TRBJ2-7, with D hard to call. CDR1 and CDR2 from the germline V gene are SGHDN and FVKESK. Trimming took 0 bases from V and 3 from J, leaving 9 bases between them. The CDR3 consists of 14 residues. The CDR3 region has the DNA TGTGCCAGCAGCCAAGATGGAGTGGACTACGAGCAGTACTTC. Translating it yields CASSQDGVDYEQYF.

This clonotype was seen a handful of times. This rearrangement joins TRBV29-1 to TRBJ2-3; tentatively, D is TRBD1 (5 bases). The germline gives CDR1 SQVTM, CDR2 ANQGSEA. There are 14 residues in the CDR3. Trimming cost V 3 bases and J 0 bases, with 10 bases left between them. The CDR3 sequence is CSVEGRVSTDTQYF. CDR3 nucleotides: TGCAGCGTTGAGGGCAGGGTTAGCACAGATACGCAGTATTTT.

The table lists this clonotype with a few counts. The chain uses TRBV20-1 and TRBJ2-1, with TRBD2 identical over 7 bases. The CDR3 is 12 residues long. Per germline, CDR1 DFQATT and CDR2 SNEGSKA (reference sequence). V dropped 4 bases and J dropped 10; count of bases not matched to a gene: 7. Here the CDR3 DNA reads TGCAGTGCTACCCACGGGGAGGGAGAGCAGTTCTTC. This gives the protein CSATHGEGEQFF.

The chain uses TRBV7-2 and TRBJ2-7; 11 bases line up with TRBD2. The J call is in doubt because the DNA end fits TRBJ2-5 better. Per the germline V gene, CDR1 is SGHTA and CDR2 is FQGNSA. There are 15 residues in the CDR3. CDR3: CASSFASGGRETQYF. The CDR3, as DNA: TGTGCCAGCAGCTTCGCTAGCGGGGGGCGAGAGACCCAGTACTTC.